This T cell receptor beta chain originates from a study of OX40 agonist ivuxolimab in advanced cancers. This clone was counted a single time. Here immunoSEQ multiplex PCR was the method, and the copy in TCRdb shows in-frame clones only, minus some. Here the sample spans 59,000 or so clones, 85% to 90% being singletons. Trimming cost V 2 bases and J 7 bases, with 13 bases left between them. CDR3 length: 14 residues. Germline-derived CDR1 and CDR2 are ENHRY and SYGVKD. The chain recombines TRBV10-3 with TRBJ2-3, with D unresolved. The receptor's source is an adult with an advanced solid tumor such as melanoma, head and neck, liver or kidney cancer. The material sequenced was CD4+ or CD8+ T cells sorted from blood, taken in a trial of the OX40 agonist ivuxolimab. The CDR3 loop reads CAISETRGGNTQYF. In DNA form, the CDR3 reads TGTGCCATCAGTGAGACCCGCGGTGGAAATACGCAGTATTTT.